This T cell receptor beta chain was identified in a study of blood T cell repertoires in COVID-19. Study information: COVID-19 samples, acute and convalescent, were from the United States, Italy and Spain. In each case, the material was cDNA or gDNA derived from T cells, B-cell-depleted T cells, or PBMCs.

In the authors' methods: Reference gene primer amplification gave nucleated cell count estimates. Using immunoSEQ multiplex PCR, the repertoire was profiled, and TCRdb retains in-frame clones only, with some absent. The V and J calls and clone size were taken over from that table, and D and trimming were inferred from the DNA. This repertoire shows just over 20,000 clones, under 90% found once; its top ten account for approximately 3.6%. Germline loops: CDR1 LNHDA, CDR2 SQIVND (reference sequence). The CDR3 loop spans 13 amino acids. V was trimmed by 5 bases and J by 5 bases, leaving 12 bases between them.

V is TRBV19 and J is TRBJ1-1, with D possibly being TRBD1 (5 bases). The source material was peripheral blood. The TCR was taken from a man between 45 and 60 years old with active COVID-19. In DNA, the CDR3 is TGTGCCAGTAGTGGGGCCCAAAGGACTGAAGCTTTCTTT. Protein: CASSGAQRTEAFF.